The source of this T cell receptor (beta chain) is a study of shared clonotypes between healthy human individuals (dated by TCRdb to between 2020 and 2021). Regarding the study in general: The cohort included three men and two women between 18 and 49 years of age. Blood TCR repertoires of about 5 healthy adults were deeply sequenced to estimate repertoire size and the extent of clonotype sharing between individuals. For each donor, CD4 naive and CD4 memory were each run on three plates, CD8 naive on two plates, and CD8 memory on one plate. To increase sequencing depth and limit assay-specific biases, TCR repertoire library preparation and sequencing were carried out by different laboratories using diverse techniques. Leukapheresis yielded between about 0.85 and 10 billion PBMCs per donor.

Using the deep immunoSEQ assay, multiplex PCR amplified TCR CDR3 regions from genomic DNA. Genomic DNA extracted from each cell subset was distributed evenly over all wells of several immunoSEQ 96-well plates, and each plate served as one replicate. For sorted subsets, each replicate PCR was loaded with about 0.2 ug genomic DNA, equivalent to 25,000 to 30,000 T cell genomes. Purified libraries were measured with a Qubit 3.0 fluorometer, size-checked on a Bioanalyzer 2100, and measured again with the KAPA Library Quantification kit. A separate single-read 150-cycle Illumina NextSeq 550 flow cell was used to sequence each immunoSEQ 96-well plate. From the authors' description of their analysis: Because the immunoSEQ output included only junctional sequences and no quality scores, the filtering could not be the same as the filtering used for full-length reads. Sequences were annotated with PyIR, a Python wrapper for IgBLAST v1.9, using IMGT germline references to assign V/J genes and CDR3. Any read was removed if the V/J assignment was weak (E-value above 1e-6), the CDR3 was missing, or the read contained stop codons, out-of-frame junctions, or ambiguous translated residues. V3J clonotypes were defined as sequences sharing the same inferred V gene, J gene, and CDR3 amino acid sequence. Percentage overlap between repertoires was computed as shared unique clonotypes divided by the size of the smaller repertoire. Richness of each repertoire was evaluated using RTK rarefaction, the Chao1 estimator, and Recon v2.1 estimates of unobserved clonotypes. For all TCRbeta clonotypes obtained by the gDNA method from a few donors, generation probabilities were computed with OLGA. TCRdb limited this immuneACCESS table to in-frame rearrangements with V and J called. A share of clones is missing; checked studies link under half to unresolved V genes, and the rest is unexplained. That table supplies the V and J calls and clone size; D and trimming were determined from the DNA. Across this sample there are roughly 770,000 clones, with about 97% seen only once. The top ten clones comprise 0.2% to 0.25% of the sample.

Remarks on this clone: Its binding antigen is unknown. The record has no base qualities; no much larger clone is one base away.

CD8 naive samples were obtained by positive selection for CCR7 among CD45RO-negative cells, yielding a CD45RA+CCR7+ population from which TemRA cells were excluded. Healthy HIV-negative adults with no recently reported acute infections or vaccinations were included as donors. Only Caucasian adults living in Nashville, Tennessee, USA were represented among the donors. Blood was obtained by leukapheresis, after which PBMCs were separated by Ficoll-Histopaque density gradient centrifugation and cryopreserved in liquid nitrogen vapor phase. Purity and quantity of every magnetically sorted T cell population were checked by analytical flow cytometry. From each sorted fraction, genomic DNA was isolated and quantified by UV absorbance on a Nanodrop 2000c. Inclusive of the bounding cysteine and phenylalanine, the CDR3 is 14 residues long. The entry retains the CDR3 DNA only, 42 bases that are in frame from base 1. V is clipped by 5 bases and J by 2 bases, and the sequence between their germline boundaries is 12 bases long. CDR1 is given as LGHNT and CDR2 as FRNRAP, both from the germline V gene.

The paper as a whole reports these results and caveats: Naive subsets generally had larger estimated clonotype richness than memory subsets did. Rarefaction of sorted-subset datasets indicated incomplete sequencing despite the large sequencing depth. Only blood was sampled, and tissue TCR repertoires likely differ from those in blood. When a few donors were compared, the shared fraction of clonotypes was around 5% for naive CD4, approximately 3.5% for naive CD8, about 2.5% for memory CD4, and roughly 0.4% for memory CD8. Because the study included only a small number of donors, the genetic and exposure-history diversity represented was limited. Higher generation probabilities were observed for clonotypes shared by all four sorted-subset donors than for non-shared clonotypes. Pairwise subsampling indicated that sequencing depth was expected to affect the degree of clonotype sharing among donors.

Sequenced input: naive CD8+ T cells sorted from blood. The meaning of the sample's cell subset or site label: CD45RA+CCR7+. In this chain, TRBV12-5 is recombined with TRBJ2-5; TRBD2 is a weak D gene call, 6 bases matching. The origin of this receptor is a man aged 30 to 39 in good health. CDR3 region: CASGISGLQETQYF. The DNA sequence reads TGTGCTAGTGGTATAAGCGGGTTGCAAGAGACCCAGTACTTC.